This is a list of T cell receptor beta chains from one sample in a study of PD-1 blockade in classical Hodgkin lymphoma. The assay was immunoSEQ multiplex PCR, and TCRdb's table has in-frame clones only and misses some. Of fewer than 10,000 clones listed, 80% to 85% are singletons. The sample consisted of CD8+ T cells from blood, taken before the fourth cycle of nivolumab. These receptors came from a human donor with classical Hodgkin lymphoma. Each CDR3 is given with its conserved first and last residue. The D gene is left open where the match is weak. Clone size is given for some rows only: seen once, a few or many times, or a class if the clone is expanded.

v_gene	d_gene	abundance	j_gene	CDR3aa	CDR3nt
TRBV25-1	.	.	TRBJ2-3	CASSGQRDTQYF	TGTGCCAGCAGTGGCCAGCGAGATACGCAGTATTTT
TRBV7-9	.	few	TRBJ1-2	CASSLRGLGYTF	TGTGCCAGCAGCCTCAGAGGCCTAGGCTACACCTTC
TRBV19	TRBD1	.	TRBJ1-1	CASEQGTNTEAFF	TGTGCCAGTGAACAGGGGACGAACACTGAAGCTTTCTTT
TRBV19	TRBD2	.	TRBJ2-1	CASSMAGGYPPYNEQFF	TGTGCCAGTAGTATGGCGGGGGGCTACCCCCCCTACAATGAGCAGTTCTTC
TRBV4-1	.	.	TRBJ1-2	CASSQGPRANYGYTF	TGCGCCAGCAGCCAAGGCCCGCGGGCAAACTATGGCTACACCTTC
TRBV27	.	once	TRBJ2-3	CASSFGTGQYF	TGTGCCAGCAGTTTCGGTACGGGACAGTATTTT
TRBV4-1	.	.	TRBJ2-3	CASSQAGTRQDTQYF	TGCGCCAGCAGCCAAGCTGGGACGCGTCAAGATACGCAGTATTTT
TRBV9	TRBD2	.	TRBJ2-1	CASSGPSGVFFYEQFF	TGTGCCAGCAGCGGACCTAGCGGGGTTTTTTTCTATGAGCAGTTCTTC
TRBV11-2	.	.	TRBJ2-3	CASSLARSEDTQYF	TGTGCCAGCAGCTTAGCTAGGTCCGAGGATACGCAGTATTTT
TRBV4-1	.	.	TRBJ1-4	CASSPGEQGNEKLFF	TGCGCCAGCAGCCCGGGGGAGCAGGGTAATGAAAAACTGTTTTTT
TRBV5-5	.	.	TRBJ2-7	CASSFGGLTYEQYF	TGTGCCAGCAGCTTCGGAGGACTGACCTACGAGCAGTACTTC
TRBV7-8	TRBD1	.	TRBJ1-6	CASSSEPGQANSPLHF	TGTGCCAGCAGCTCCGAACCGGGACAGGCTAATTCACCCCTCCACTTT
TRBV7-2	.	.	TRBJ2-7	CASSPGFSRHYEQYF	TGTGCCAGCAGCCCCGGGTTCTCAAGACACTACGAGCAGTACTTC
TRBV19	TRBD1	.	TRBJ1-1	CASRSTGGLITEAFF	TGTGCCAGTAGATCAACAGGGGGTTTGATCACTGAAGCTTTCTTT
TRBV19	.	.	TRBJ2-7	CASSPGYGYEQYF	TGTGCCAGTAGCCCAGGATACGGCTACGAGCAGTACTTC
TRBV19	TRBD1	.	TRBJ1-1	CASSLGQGAGKAFF	TGTGCCAGTAGTCTTGGACAGGGGGCAGGTAAAGCTTTCTTT
TRBV6-1	.	few	TRBJ1-2	CASSDRTLAVEWLFGYTF	TGTGCCAGCAGTGACCGAACGCTAGCGGTTGAGTGGTTGTTTGGCTACACCTTC
TRBV27	.	.	TRBJ2-3	CASSLSRPDTQYF	TGTGCCAGCAGTTTATCTCGCCCAGATACGCAGTATTTT
TRBV28	TRBD1	.	TRBJ1-6	CASSFDSQGASYNSPLHF	TGTGCCAGCAGTTTTGATTCGCAGGGGGCTTCCTATAATTCACCCCTCCACTTT
TRBV6-5	.	.	TRBJ1-2	CASSDTPSGYTF	TGTGCCAGCTCGGACACTCCGAGTGGCTACACCTTC
TRBV7-9	TRBD2	.	TRBJ2-5	CASSPRTSTKETQYF	TGTGCCAGCAGCCCCCGGACTAGTACGAAAGAGACCCAGTACTTC
TRBV5-1	.	.	TRBJ2-3	CASSRWSPDTQYF	TGCGCCAGCAGCCGATGGTCCCCAGATACGCAGTATTTT
TRBV18	TRBD2	.	TRBJ2-3	CASSPGLAVTDTQYF	TGTGCCAGCTCACCAGGGCTAGCGGTCACAGATACGCAGTATTTT
TRBV4-2	.	.	TRBJ2-3	CASSPAPSTDTQYF	TGTGCCAGCAGCCCAGCGCCTAGCACAGATACGCAGTATTTT
TRBV5-8	.	.	TRBJ2-7	CASSLRGSGAHEQYF	TGTGCCAGCAGCTTGAGAGGCAGTGGGGCCCACGAGCAGTACTTC
TRBV27	.	few	TRBJ1-3	CASSNPQDAGNTIYF	TGTGCCAGCAGTAACCCACAGGATGCTGGAAACACCATATATTTT
TRBV4-1	.	.	TRBJ2-2	CASSQDVGVAGELFF	TGCGCCAGCAGCCAAGATGTGGGGGTGGCCGGGGAGCTGTTTTTT
TRBV30	.	.	TRBJ1-2	CAWSGTGPRGGYTF	TGTGCCTGGAGCGGAACAGGGCCCCGAGGTGGCTACACCTTC
TRBV27	TRBD2	once	TRBJ2-3	CASSLAGEDTQYF	TGTGCCAGCAGTTTAGCGGGGGAAGATACGCAGTATTTT
TRBV7-9	.	.	TRBJ2-1	CASSHLQDLDEQFF	TGTGCCAGCAGCCATTTACAGGATCTCGATGAGCAGTTCTTC
TRBV27	TRBD2	.	TRBJ2-7	CASSLGLAGSYEQYF	TGTGCCAGCAGTCTGGGACTAGCGGGGAGCTACGAGCAGTACTTC
TRBV12-2	.	.	TRBJ2-5	CASRLVLNPGGQETQYF	TGTGCAAGTCGTTTGGTGTTAAATCCGGGGGGCCAAGAGACCCAGTACTTC
TRBV2	.	few	TRBJ1-2	CASIGQDFNYGYTF	TGTGCCAGCATAGGTCAGGATTTTAACTATGGCTACACCTTC
TRBV30	.	.	TRBJ2-2	CAWSVAETGELFF	TGTGCCTGGAGTGTAGCCGAAACCGGGGAGCTGTTTTTT
TRBV6-5	TRBD1	.	TRBJ1-2	CASSFRDRLDGYTF	TGTGCCAGCAGCTTCCGGGACAGACTTGATGGCTACACCTTC
TRBV9	.	.	TRBJ1-2	CASSAGRNEGPNYGYTF	TGTGCCAGCAGCGCGGGACGTAACGAAGGACCTAACTATGGCTACACCTTC
TRBV6-5	.	.	TRBJ2-2	CASGLDGSNTGELFF	TGTGCCAGCGGGCTGGACGGGTCGAACACCGGGGAGCTGTTTTTT
TRBV5-1	.	.	TRBJ1-1	CASSSPAGGTEAFF	TGCGCCAGCAGCTCTCCAGCGGGGGGCACTGAAGCTTTCTTT
TRBV5-1	TRBD2	.	TRBJ2-7	CASSLMERGQTYEQYF	TGCGCCAGCAGCTTAATGGAGCGGGGGCAAACTTACGAGCAGTACTTC
TRBV5-6	TRBD1	few	TRBJ1-5	CASSLKDRANQPQHF	TGTGCCAGCAGCTTGAAAGACAGGGCTAATCAGCCCCAGCATTTT
TRBV5-1	.	once	TRBJ2-7	CASSQDRGYEQYF	TGCGCCAGCAGCCAAGATCGGGGCTACGAGCAGTACTTC
TRBV7-9	.	.	TRBJ1-4	CASSLGATNEKLFF	TGTGCCAGCAGCTTAGGTGCAACTAATGAAAAACTGTTTTTT